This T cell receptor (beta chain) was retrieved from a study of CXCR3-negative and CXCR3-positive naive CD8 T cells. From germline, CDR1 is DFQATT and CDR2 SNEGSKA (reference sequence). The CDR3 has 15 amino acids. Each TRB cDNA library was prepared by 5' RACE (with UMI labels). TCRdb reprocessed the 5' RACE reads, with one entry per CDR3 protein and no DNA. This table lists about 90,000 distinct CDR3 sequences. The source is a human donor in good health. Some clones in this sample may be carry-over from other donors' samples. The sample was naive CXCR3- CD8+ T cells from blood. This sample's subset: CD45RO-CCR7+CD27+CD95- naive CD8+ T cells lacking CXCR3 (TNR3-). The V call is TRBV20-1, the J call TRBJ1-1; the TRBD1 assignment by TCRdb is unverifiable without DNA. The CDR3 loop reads CSARDAGELGTEAFF.